One sample yielded the 14 T cell receptor beta chains listed below, sequenced in a study of blood T cell repertoires in COVID-19. The repertoire was sequenced with immunoSEQ multiplex PCR; TCRdb's copy has only in-frame clones and lacks some. The data contain around 170,000 clones, about 90% of them singletons. Sequenced input: PBMCs or T cells enriched from blood (not recorded which). All receptors derive from a woman in her fifties or sixties who had recovered from COVID-19.

The chain combines TRBV19 with TRBJ1-1, with a possible D match to TRBD1 (5 bases). V was shortened by 4 bases and J by 2 bases, with 20 bases between the two germline ends. CDR1 and CDR2 (germline): LNHDA, SQIVND (reference sequence). This CDR3 contains 17 residues. The CDR3 loop is CASSTRQYLRANTEAFF. The CDR3 DNA reads TGTGCCAGTAGTACTAGACAGTACCTAAGGGCTAACACTGAAGCTTTCTTT.

This chain joins TRBV5-6 and TRBJ2-3; 9 bases are a match to TRBD2. With 4 bases clipped from V and 2 bases from J, the junction kept 5 bases outside the gene matches. Germline V gene data show CDR1 as SGHDT and CDR2 as YYEEEE. The CDR3 sequence is 15 residues long. CDR3 bases: TGTGCCAGCAGCCCGGGACTAGCCGCCACAGATACGCAGTATTTT. It encodes CASSPGLAATDTQYF.

This clone was seen only once. The chain links TRBV20-1 to TRBJ2-7; TRBD2 matches 8 bases. From germline, CDR1 is DFQATT and CDR2 SNEGSKA (reference sequence). J lost 6 bases, V lost 3 bases, and 13 bases had no gene match. The CDR3 covers 15 residues. For the CDR3, the DNA is TGCAGTGCTAGTCAGCGGGAGAGATCTACGAGCGAGCAGTACTTC. It codes for CSASQRERSTSEQYF.

The chain couples TRBV19 to TRBJ2-2, with 7 bases fitting TRBD2. V trimming: 5 bases; J trimming: 6 bases; junction bases outside the gene matches: 9. The CDR3 is 15 residues long. The germline gives CDR1 LNHDA, CDR2 SQIVND (reference sequence). CDR3 sequence reads: CASSARGDYPGELFF. CDR3 nucleotide sequence: TGTGCCAGTAGTGCGCGCGGGGACTACCCCGGGGAGCTGTTTTTT. Full variable domain (remainder filled in from reference TRBV19 and TRBJ2-2): DGGITQSPKYLFRKEGQNVTLSCEQNLNHDAMYWYRQDPGQGLRLIYYSQIVNDFQKGDIAEGYSVSREKKESFPLTVTSAQKNPTAFYLCASSARGDYPGELFFGEGSRLTVL.

This rearrangement joins TRBV7-2 to TRBJ2-5, with 7 bases fitting TRBD1. The length of the CDR3 is 15 residues. V was clipped by 6 bases and J by 5 bases; unmatched bases: 12. Germline CDR1 and CDR2: SGHTA and FQGNSA. In DNA, the CDR3 is TGTGCCAGCAGGGGAAGACAGGGAAGTCTTGAGACCCAGTACTTC. Its translation: CASRGRQGSLETQYF.

This clone was detected once. The chain is built from TRBV19 and TRBJ1-6, with a weak D call TRBD1 (6 bases). V was trimmed by 7 bases and J by 9 bases, leaving 19 bases between them. The CDR3 is 15 residues long. Germline-derived CDR1 and CDR2 are LNHDA and SQIVND (reference sequence). This chain's CDR3 is CASTTGQSTVSPLHF. In DNA form, the CDR3 reads TGTGCCAGTACCACCGGACAGTCAACTGTTTCACCCCTCCACTTT.

The chain is built from TRBV5-6 and TRBJ2-7, with a possible D match to TRBD1 (5 bases). The V gene lost 2 bases and the J gene lost 12 bases, with 18 bases spanning the gap. Per the germline V gene, CDR1 is SGHDT and CDR2 is YYEEEE. The CDR3 totals 13 residues. The CDR3 protein is CASSFRGRVVPYF. The CDR3 DNA reads TGTGCCAGCAGCTTTAGGGGCAGGGTGGTCCCGTACTTC.

CDR3 sequence reads: CASSPTGSSYEQYF. The CDR3 bases are TGTGCCAGTAGCCCGACGGGGAGCTCCTACGAGCAGTACTTC. The chain links TRBV19 to TRBJ2-7, with D perhaps matching TRBD2 (5 bases). Germline V gene sequence: CDR1 LNHDA, CDR2 SQIVND (reference sequence). V lost 6 bases and J lost 0, with 12 bases in between. This CDR3 has 14 residues.

V is TRBV4-1 and J is TRBJ1-2, with a possible D match to TRBD1 (6 bases). The V gene's germline CDR1 is MGHRA and CDR2 YSYEKL. V lost 0 bases and J lost 8, with 19 bases in between. The length of the CDR3 is 16 residues. The CDR3: CASSQDVGQPNRGYTF. The CDR3 DNA follows: TGCGCCAGCAGCCAAGATGTAGGACAGCCAAACCGGGGCTACACCTTC.

The V and J genes are TRBV15 and TRBJ2-7; tentative D call: TRBD2 (5 bases). The CDR3 runs to 16 residues. The germline V gene encodes CDR1 LNHNV and CDR2 YYDKDF (reference sequence). With 3 bases removed from V and 6 bases from J, the gap between germline ends came to 21 bases. The CDR3: CATSSDPSPSGSEQYF. CDR3 nucleotides: TGTGCCACCAGCAGCGACCCCTCCCCCTCGGGGAGCGAGCAGTACTTC.

This CDR3 is CASSAAGGRDSYEQYF. In nucleotides, the CDR3 is TGTGCCAGCAGTGCCGCGGGAGGGAGGGACTCCTACGAGCAGTACTTC. The chain links TRBV28 to TRBJ2-7, with TRBD2 identical over 9 bases. Germline values: CDR1 MDHEN, CDR2 SYDVKM. CDR3 length equals 16 residues. Unmatched junction bases numbered 8, after V lost 5 bases and J lost 0 bases.

CDR3 region: CASSMQGGNQPQHF. The CDR3 DNA sequence: TGTGCCAGTAGTATGCAAGGGGGCAATCAGCCCCAGCATTTT. The chain uses TRBV19 and TRBJ1-5; the D gene is possibly TRBD1 (5 bases). Germline CDR1 and CDR2: LNHDA and SQIVND (reference sequence). V gave up 3 bases and J gave up 2 bases, with 8 bases separating them. The CDR3 spans 14 residues.

The chain combines TRBV18 with TRBJ2-7, with a possible D match to TRBD2 (6 bases). The CDR3 length is 14 residues. Germline V gene lookup returns CDR1 KGHSH and CDR2 LQKENI. The V gene lost 5 bases and the J gene lost 6 bases, with 17 bases spanning the gap. CDR3 region: CASSSHPGTAEQYF. The CDR3 DNA reads TGTGCCAGCTCATCGCACCCCGGGACTGCCGAGCAGTACTTC.

V and J are TRBV5-1 and TRBJ2-5, with 8 bases matching TRBD2. Germline V gene data show CDR1 as SGHRS and CDR2 as YFSETQ. V lost 4 bases to trimming and J lost 4 bases; unmatched junction nucleotides: 6. CDR3 size: 14 residues. This CDR3 reads CASSPGGVGETQYF. The CDR3 DNA sequence: TGCGCCAGCAGCCCCGGGGGGGTCGGAGAGACCCAGTACTTC.